One and the same sample provided the 9 T cell receptor beta chains below, sequenced in a study of tumor and adjacent non-tumor tissue in lung cancer. A modified ARM-PCR protocol with three rounds of nested PCR amplified TCRbeta. One entry per CDR3 protein results from TCRdb running MiXCR on the multiplex PCR reads. The sample has about 200,000 distinct CDR3 sequences; about 71% are singletons. The template was RNA from unsorted bulk tissue. Source material: lung tumor tissue. These receptors all come from a man between 60 and 70 years old with non-small cell lung cancer.

There are a few counts of this clonotype. This could be a read error, since a much larger clone is one nucleotide away. The chain uses TRBV20-1 and TRBJ2-7; the D gene is possibly TRBD2 (6 bases). Per the germline V gene, CDR1 is DFQATT and CDR2 is SNEGSKA (reference sequence). CDR3 length: 14 amino acids. The ends were cut back, 5 bases at V and 6 bases at J, with 20 bases in the middle. CDR3 amino acids: CSAFLPGEGFEQYF. CDR3 nucleotide sequence: TGCAGTGCTTTTCTTCCGGGAGAGGGGTTCGAGCAGTACTTC.

This clonotype was observed a single time. A single base separates this from a much larger clone, so it may be a read error. This chain connects TRBV10-2 to TRBJ1-2; D is ambiguous. V lost 7 bases and J lost 8, with 11 bases in between. The length of the CDR3 is 11 residues. Germline values: CDR1 WSHSY, CDR2 SAAADI. Here the CDR3 reads CASMTWAGYTF. CDR3 bases: TGCGCCAGCATGACATGGGCCGGCTACACCTTC.

As to this clonotype: A much larger clonotype is one base distant, so this may be a read error. CDR3 in amino acids: CSVGTNVIGELFF. The CDR3 coding sequence is TGCAGCGTCGGGACTAACGTCATCGGGGAGCTGTTTTTT. V is TRBV29-1 and J is TRBJ2-2; 7 nucleotides agree with TRBD2. From germline, CDR1 is SQVTM and CDR2 ANQGSEA. Germline trimming cut 6 bases from V and 7 bases from J; bases unmatched to any gene: 8. There are 13 residues in the CDR3.

On this clonotype: With a much larger clone just one base away, this may be a read error. The gene calls are TRBV9 and TRBJ2-7; D possibly corresponds to TRBD2 (6 bases). Germline CDR1 SGDLS, CDR2 YYNGEE. V was clipped by 3 bases and J by 2 bases, with 15 bases between them. This CDR3 has 15 residues. CDR3 nucleotides: TGTGCCAGCAGCGAGCCGGGAGAGGGCCCCTACGAGCAGTACTTC. Translation gives CASSEPGEGPYEQYF.

Notes on this clonotype: A much larger clone lies a single base off, so this may be a read error. The rearrangement uses TRBV20-1 and TRBJ2-2; D is unresolved. This CDR3 has 14 amino acids. Germline V lookup: CDR1 DFQATT, CDR2 SNEGSKA (reference sequence). The V end was cut by 6 bases, the J end by 7 bases, with 18 bases between. The CDR3 spells CSAKDGLESGELFF. CDR3 nucleotide sequence: TGCAGTGCCAAAGATGGATTGGAAAGCGGGGAGCTGTTTTTT.

About this clonotype itself: One end of the junction varies from germline; a read error may be responsible. This rearrangement joins TRBV20-1 to TRBJ2-5; 9 bases fit TRBD1. From germline, CDR1 is DFQATT and CDR2 SNEGSKA (reference sequence). The CDR3 loop spans 13 amino acids. The CDR3 DNA reads as TGCAGAGCTAGGTCGCCGACAGGGGGTCCCCAGTACTTC. This translates into CRARSPTGGPQYF.

This clonotype was detected only a few times. The chain joins TRBV6-5 to TRBJ2-7; D is perhaps TRBD1 (6 bases). The CDR3 totals 13 residues. V lost 6 bases to trimming and J lost 5 bases, with 14 bases between them. Germline V gene data show CDR1 as MNHEY and CDR2 as SVGAGI. The CDR3 region is CASRKQGNNEQYF. Here the CDR3 DNA reads TGTGCCAGCAGGAAACAGGGAAACAACGAGCAGTACTTC.

This clonotype was seen a few times. V and J are TRBV12-3 or TRBV12-4 and TRBJ2-7; 7 positions agree with TRBD1. The CDR3 is 14 residues long. With 6 bases clipped from V and 2 bases from J, the junction kept 7 bases outside the gene matches. The CDR3 reads CASSPGTAPYEQYF. CDR3 coding DNA: TGTGCCAGCAGCCCCGGGACAGCTCCCTACGAGCAGTACTTC.

A note on this clonotype: Germline and junction disagree at one end, which may indicate a read error. This sequence joins TRBV11-3 and TRBJ2-7; D not resolved. This CDR3 has 15 residues. In germline, CDR1 is SGHNT, CDR2 YENEEA. For the CDR3, the DNA is TGTGCCAACAGCTTCGGACGTACAGTTAAGGACGAGCAGTACTTC. Its translation: CANSFGRTVKDEQYF.